The clone carrying this T cell receptor (beta chain) was recorded once. Germline-derived CDR1 and CDR2 are SGHNT and YENEEA. V shed 5 bases and J shed 0 bases, with 12 bases lying between them. This CDR3 is 15 amino acids long. The sample originates from a study of blood T cell repertoires in COVID-19. Study details: Donors in the United States, Italy and Spain gave samples during acute or convalescent COVID-19. T cells, B-cell-depleted T cells, or PBMCs provided the cDNA or gDNA that served as material.

Authors' methods: Scientists estimated how many nucleated cells there were by amplifying reference gene primers. Measured with immunoSEQ multiplex PCR; TCRdb has only the in-frame clones, and not every one. V and J calls and clone size come straight from that table; D and trimming were deduced from the DNA. The data show approximately 140,000 clones, approximately 88% seen once. The sequence derives from a human donor in a cohort sampled during active COVID-19. The chain employs TRBV11-3 and TRBJ2-3; D might be TRBD1 (6 bases). The sample consisted of peripheral blood. The CDR3 is CASSPGATSTDTQYF. The DNA for the CDR3 is TGTGCCAGCAGCCCAGGGGCGACTAGCACAGATACGCAGTATTTT.